The clone carrying this TCR beta chain was observed a few times. Its target is not known. These data belong to a study of T cell repertoires in cytomegalovirus infection. Looking at the study overall: CMV infection plus the matching HLA type was flagged by public TCR beta signatures.

One entry per CDR3 protein results from TCRdb running MiXCR on the reads. The sample records about 530,000 distinct CDR3 sequences, 26% being singletons. Findings and limits, study-wide: Public TCR beta family frequency separated CMV-and-HLA carriers, including in an independent cohort. CMV-specific TCR beta clonotypes restricted by HLA-C were the ones dominating the ex vivo response.

The sequenced sample consisted of PBMCs. The TCR originated in a human donor in good health (CMV status not recorded). Some clones in this sample may be carry-over from other donors' samples.

This chain's CDR3 is CASSDPGGQPQHF. The CDR3 DNA reads TGTGCCAGCAGTGACCCGGGAGGCCAGCCCCAGCATTTT. This chain links TRBV6-1 with TRBJ1-5, with unresolved D. Trimming took 3 bases from V and 7 from J, leaving 10 bases between them. Germline V gene data show CDR1 as MNHNS and CDR2 as SASEGT. This CDR3 is built from 13 residues.